This entry features one T cell receptor beta chain sequence. Germline V gene lookup returns CDR1 SEHNR and CDR2 FQNEAQ (reference sequence). The CDR3 has 14 residues. V was clipped by 0 bases and J by 8 bases, with 13 bases between them. Method: immunoSEQ multiplex PCR; TCRdb's copy keeps in-frame clones and lacks some. Of roughly 60,000 clones detected, almost 97% appear once; the ten largest clones hold approximately 1%. This sample stems from a study of cytomegalovirus exposure and HLA in healthy donors. The genes are TRBV7-9 and TRBJ1-2; D gene uncertain. The source is a woman younger than 30 in good health and CMV-seronegative. The sample was PBMCs. CDR3 amino acids: CASSLAGASWGYTF. The CDR3 DNA reads as TGTGCCAGCAGCTTAGCAGGAGCGTCCTGGGGCTACACCTTC.